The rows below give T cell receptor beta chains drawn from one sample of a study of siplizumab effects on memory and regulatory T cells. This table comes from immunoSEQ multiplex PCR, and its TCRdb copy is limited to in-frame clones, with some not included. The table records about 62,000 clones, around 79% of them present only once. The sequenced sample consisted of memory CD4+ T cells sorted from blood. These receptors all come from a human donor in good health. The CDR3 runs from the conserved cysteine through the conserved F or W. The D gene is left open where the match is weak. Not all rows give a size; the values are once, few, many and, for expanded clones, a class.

cdr3_aa: CASSSDGSTDTQYF
cdr3_nt: TGTGCCAGCAGCTCCGACGGATCCACAGATACGCAGTATTTT
j_call: TRBJ2-3
cdr3_length: 14
clone_size: .
d_call: .
v_call: TRBV11-2

cdr3_aa: CASSLDRLYGYTF
cdr3_nt: TGTGCCAGCAGCTTAGACAGACTCTATGGCTACACCTTC
j_call: TRBJ1-2
cdr3_length: 13
clone_size: .
d_call: .
v_call: TRBV7-3

cdr3_aa: CASISRRMTTEAFF
cdr3_nt: TGTGCCAGCATCTCTCGCCGGATGACCACTGAAGCTTTCTTT
j_call: TRBJ1-1
cdr3_length: 14
clone_size: .
d_call: .
v_call: TRBV6-5

cdr3_aa: CASSRGRLSGTDTQYF
cdr3_nt: TGTGCCAGCAGCCGCGGCCGTTTGTCGGGCACAGATACGCAGTATTTT
j_call: TRBJ2-3
cdr3_length: 16
clone_size: .
d_call: .
v_call: TRBV11-2

cdr3_aa: CSVDRETTEAFF
cdr3_nt: TGCAGCGTCGACAGGGAAACAACTGAAGCTTTCTTT
j_call: TRBJ1-1
cdr3_length: 12
clone_size: .
d_call: TRBD1
v_call: TRBV29-1

cdr3_aa: CASSFGHPGGTDTQYF
cdr3_nt: TGTGCCAGCAGCTTCGGCCACCCTGGGGGGACAGATACGCAGTATTTT
j_call: TRBJ2-3
cdr3_length: 16
clone_size: .
d_call: .
v_call: TRBV13

cdr3_aa: CASRGQGVGSPLHF
cdr3_nt: TGTGCCTCCAGAGGACAGGGAGTAGGATCACCCCTCCACTTT
j_call: TRBJ1-6
cdr3_length: 14
clone_size: .
d_call: TRBD1
v_call: TRBV10-3

cdr3_aa: CASSEPPGELFF
cdr3_nt: TGTGCCAGCAGTGAACCCCCCGGGGAGCTGTTTTTT
j_call: TRBJ2-2
cdr3_length: 12
clone_size: .
d_call: .
v_call: TRBV2

cdr3_aa: CASGRSGEAFF
cdr3_nt: TGTGCCAGCGGCCGCTCTGGGGAAGCTTTCTTT
j_call: TRBJ1-1
cdr3_length: 11
clone_size: .
d_call: .
v_call: TRBV6-1

cdr3_aa: CASSLDRDRYGYTF
cdr3_nt: TGTGCCAGCAGCTTAGATCGGGACCGATATGGCTACACCTTC
j_call: TRBJ1-2
cdr3_length: 14
clone_size: .
d_call: .
v_call: TRBV7-9

cdr3_aa: CATSRGGDGELFF
cdr3_nt: TGTGCCACCAGCCGAGGGGGGGACGGGGAGCTGTTTTTT
j_call: TRBJ2-2
cdr3_length: 13
clone_size: .
d_call: .
v_call: TRBV15

cdr3_aa: CATGQGLINQPQHF
cdr3_nt: TGTGCCACCGGACAGGGACTCATCAATCAGCCCCAGCATTTT
j_call: TRBJ1-5
cdr3_length: 14
clone_size: .
d_call: TRBD1
v_call: TRBV10-3

cdr3_aa: CASSRRDEQFF
cdr3_nt: TGCGCCAGCAGCCGCCGTGATGAGCAGTTCTTC
j_call: TRBJ2-1
cdr3_length: 11
clone_size: .
d_call: .
v_call: TRBV4-1

cdr3_aa: CASIPTFGQYYGYTF
cdr3_nt: TGTGCCAGTATCCCTACCTTCGGACAATACTATGGCTACACCTTC
j_call: TRBJ1-2
cdr3_length: 15
clone_size: .
d_call: .
v_call: TRBV19

cdr3_aa: CASSSQGAGTDTQYF
cdr3_nt: TGTGCCAGCAGCTCCCAAGGAGCGGGTACAGATACGCAGTATTTT
j_call: TRBJ2-3
cdr3_length: 15
clone_size: medium-sized
d_call: .
v_call: TRBV7-3

cdr3_aa: CASTPTGTSNQPQHF
cdr3_nt: TGTGCCAGCACCCCTACGGGTACGAGCAATCAGCCCCAGCATTTT
j_call: TRBJ1-5
cdr3_length: 15
clone_size: .
d_call: .
v_call: TRBV2

cdr3_aa: CASKLSGEAGELFF
cdr3_nt: TGTGCCAGCAAACTCTCGGGGGAGGCCGGGGAGCTGTTTTTT
j_call: TRBJ2-2
cdr3_length: 14
clone_size: .
d_call: .
v_call: TRBV7-3

cdr3_aa: CASRASSGNTIYF
cdr3_nt: TGTGCCAGTAGAGCGAGCTCTGGAAACACCATATATTTT
j_call: TRBJ1-3
cdr3_length: 13
clone_size: .
d_call: .
v_call: TRBV19

cdr3_aa: CASSYSGPGGAQHF
cdr3_nt: TGTGCCAGCAGTTACTCCGGTCCAGGGGGCGCCCAGCATTTT
j_call: TRBJ1-5
cdr3_length: 14
clone_size: .
d_call: TRBD1
v_call: TRBV6-5

cdr3_aa: CASSRSQAEAFF
cdr3_nt: TGTGCCAGCAGCCGGAGTCAGGCTGAAGCTTTCTTT
j_call: TRBJ1-1
cdr3_length: 12
clone_size: .
d_call: .
v_call: TRBV5-6

cdr3_aa: CASSSIVLAYNSPLHF
cdr3_nt: TGTGCCAGCAGTTCCATAGTTTTGGCCTATAATTCACCCCTCCACTTT
j_call: TRBJ1-6
cdr3_length: 16
clone_size: .
d_call: .
v_call: TRBV28

cdr3_aa: CASSPVPGQGAEQYF
cdr3_nt: TGTGCCAGCTCACCAGTCCCCGGACAGGGTGCCGAGCAGTACTTC
j_call: TRBJ2-7
cdr3_length: 15
clone_size: .
d_call: TRBD1
v_call: TRBV18

cdr3_aa: CASSSGRNTEAFF
cdr3_nt: TGTGCCAGCAGTTCTGGCAGGAACACTGAAGCTTTCTTT
j_call: TRBJ1-1
cdr3_length: 13
clone_size: .
d_call: .
v_call: TRBV6-6

cdr3_aa: CASRTGAGELFF
cdr3_nt: TGTGCCAGCCGGACAGGGGCCGGGGAGCTGTTTTTT
j_call: TRBJ2-2
cdr3_length: 12
clone_size: few
d_call: TRBD1
v_call: TRBV6-5

cdr3_aa: CASSLALWRQGSQPQHF
cdr3_nt: TGTGCCAGCAGCTTAGCGCTCTGGAGACAGGGGAGTCAGCCCCAGCATTTT
j_call: TRBJ1-5
cdr3_length: 17
clone_size: few
d_call: TRBD1
v_call: TRBV7-2

cdr3_aa: CASKRAGDTGELFF
cdr3_nt: TGTGCCAGTAAAAGGGCAGGGGACACCGGGGAGCTGTTTTTT
j_call: TRBJ2-2
cdr3_length: 14
clone_size: .
d_call: .
v_call: TRBV19

cdr3_aa: CASSQLGQAINEKLFF
cdr3_nt: TGTGCCAGCAGCCAACTTGGACAGGCAATTAATGAAAAACTGTTTTTT
j_call: TRBJ1-4
cdr3_length: 16
clone_size: .
d_call: TRBD1
v_call: TRBV4-2

cdr3_aa: CAWSGQGSHQPQHF
cdr3_nt: TGTGCCTGGAGTGGACAGGGTAGTCATCAGCCCCAGCATTTT
j_call: TRBJ1-5
cdr3_length: 14
clone_size: few
d_call: TRBD1
v_call: TRBV30

cdr3_aa: CARLRPGGFSSGANVLTF
cdr3_nt: TGCGCCCGTTTGAGACCGGGGGGATTCTCCTCTGGGGCCAACGTCCTGACTTTC
j_call: TRBJ2-6
cdr3_length: 18
clone_size: .
d_call: TRBD2
v_call: TRBV5-1

cdr3_aa: CASSPSAGQGARNQPQHF
cdr3_nt: TGTGCCAGCTCACCGAGCGCGGGACAGGGGGCGCGCAATCAGCCCCAGCATTTT
j_call: TRBJ1-5
cdr3_length: 18
clone_size: .
d_call: TRBD1
v_call: TRBV18

cdr3_aa: CASSLAGGSKNTEAFF
cdr3_nt: TGTGCCAGCAGCTTGGCAGGCGGGTCGAAGAACACTGAAGCTTTCTTT
j_call: TRBJ1-1
cdr3_length: 16
clone_size: .
d_call: .
v_call: TRBV11-2

cdr3_aa: CASRAPQGYSNQPQHF
cdr3_nt: TGTGCCAGCAGAGCTCCACAGGGCTATAGCAATCAGCCCCAGCATTTT
j_call: TRBJ1-5
cdr3_length: 16
clone_size: .
d_call: .
v_call: TRBV2

cdr3_aa: CASSRRGDYTQYF
cdr3_nt: TGTGCCAGCAGCCGGCGAGGGGATTACACGCAGTATTTT
j_call: TRBJ2-3
cdr3_length: 13
clone_size: .
d_call: .
v_call: TRBV7-8

cdr3_aa: CASSFRSNKGTQYF
cdr3_nt: TGTGCCAGCAGTTTCCGGTCGAACAAGGGGACCCAGTACTTC
j_call: TRBJ2-5
cdr3_length: 14
clone_size: few
d_call: .
v_call: TRBV28

cdr3_aa: CASSRGLAGREDTQYF
cdr3_nt: TGTGCCAGCAGTCGGGGACTAGCGGGGCGAGAGGATACGCAGTATTTT
j_call: TRBJ2-3
cdr3_length: 16
clone_size: .
d_call: TRBD2
v_call: TRBV6-6

cdr3_aa: CASSLEYEQYF
cdr3_nt: TGTGCCAGCAGCTTAGAGTACGAGCAGTACTTC
j_call: TRBJ2-7
cdr3_length: 11
clone_size: .
d_call: .
v_call: TRBV7-9

cdr3_aa: CASSATGGTEQYF
cdr3_nt: TGTGCCAGCAGTGCGACTGGAGGAACCGAGCAGTACTTC
j_call: TRBJ2-7
cdr3_length: 13
clone_size: .
d_call: .
v_call: TRBV7-9

cdr3_aa: CASTPSSGETYNEQFF
cdr3_nt: TGTGCCAGTACCCCCTCGTCGGGCGAGACTTACAATGAGCAGTTCTTC
j_call: TRBJ2-1
cdr3_length: 16
clone_size: .
d_call: .
v_call: TRBV19

cdr3_aa: CASSGPGLAGGLYNEQFF
cdr3_nt: TGTGCCAGCAGCGGGCCGGGACTAGCGGGGGGGCTCTACAATGAGCAGTTCTTC
j_call: TRBJ2-1
cdr3_length: 18
clone_size: .
d_call: TRBD2
v_call: TRBV5-4

cdr3_aa: CASAGTGGLAKNIQYF
cdr3_nt: TGTGCCAGCGCCGGGACAGGGGGCCTCGCCAAAAACATTCAGTACTTC
j_call: TRBJ2-4
cdr3_length: 16
clone_size: .
d_call: TRBD1
v_call: TRBV10-3

cdr3_aa: CASSVPGLGNDTQYF
cdr3_nt: TGTGCCAGCAGTGTACCGGGACTAGGGAACGATACGCAGTATTTT
j_call: TRBJ2-3
cdr3_length: 15
clone_size: .
d_call: TRBD2
v_call: TRBV6-5

cdr3_aa: CASSLTVSTGELFF
cdr3_nt: TGTGCCAGCAGCTTAACCGTTTCCACCGGGGAGCTGTTTTTT
j_call: TRBJ2-2
cdr3_length: 14
clone_size: .
d_call: .
v_call: TRBV7-6

cdr3_aa: CASSLGLGRGDYGYTF
cdr3_nt: TGTGCCAGCAGTTTAGGGTTAGGCAGGGGAGACTATGGCTACACCTTC
j_call: TRBJ1-2
cdr3_length: 16
clone_size: .
d_call: .
v_call: TRBV28

cdr3_aa: CASGGALINEQFF
cdr3_nt: TGTGCCAGCGGCGGGGCCCTAATAAATGAGCAGTTCTTC
j_call: TRBJ2-1
cdr3_length: 13
clone_size: .
d_call: .
v_call: TRBV2

cdr3_aa: CASSSARDRSYNEQFF
cdr3_nt: TGTGCCAGCAGCTCAGCCCGGGACAGAAGCTACAATGAGCAGTTCTTC
j_call: TRBJ2-1
cdr3_length: 16
clone_size: few
d_call: TRBD1
v_call: TRBV5-4

cdr3_aa: CASSSTGVHGNTIYF
cdr3_nt: TGTGCCAGCAGTTCGACAGGGGTTCATGGAAACACCATATATTTT
j_call: TRBJ1-3
cdr3_length: 15
clone_size: .
d_call: TRBD1
v_call: TRBV27

cdr3_aa: CASSIQNTEAFF
cdr3_nt: TGTGCCAGCAGTATACAGAACACTGAAGCTTTCTTT
j_call: TRBJ1-1
cdr3_length: 12
clone_size: .
d_call: .
v_call: TRBV6-1

cdr3_aa: CASSPSGTGIYEQYF
cdr3_nt: TGTGCCAGCAGTCCTTCCGGGACAGGGATCTACGAGCAGTACTTC
j_call: TRBJ2-7
cdr3_length: 15
clone_size: .
d_call: TRBD1
v_call: TRBV6-1

cdr3_aa: CASSAVGLAGGFTDTQYF
cdr3_nt: TGTGCCAGCAGCGCCGTTGGTCTAGCGGGGGGATTCACAGATACGCAGTATTTT
j_call: TRBJ2-3
cdr3_length: 18
clone_size: many
d_call: TRBD2
v_call: TRBV9

cdr3_aa: CASSFGGVNTEAFF
cdr3_nt: TGTGCCAGCAGTTTTGGTGGGGTGAACACTGAAGCTTTCTTT
j_call: TRBJ1-1
cdr3_length: 14
clone_size: .
d_call: .
v_call: TRBV28

cdr3_aa: CASSEGMGGGYTF
cdr3_nt: TGTGCCAGCAGTGAAGGTATGGGAGGGGGCTACACCTTC
j_call: TRBJ1-2
cdr3_length: 13
clone_size: few
d_call: .
v_call: TRBV6-1

cdr3_aa: CASSTNGAGTDTQYF
cdr3_nt: TGTGCCAGCAGCACAAACGGAGCGGGGACAGATACGCAGTATTTT
j_call: TRBJ2-3
cdr3_length: 15
clone_size: .
d_call: TRBD2
v_call: TRBV7-2

cdr3_aa: CASSLDGTRETQYF
cdr3_nt: TGCGCCAGCAGCTTGGATGGGACCCGAGAGACCCAGTACTTC
j_call: TRBJ2-5
cdr3_length: 14
clone_size: few
d_call: .
v_call: TRBV5-1

cdr3_aa: CASGPLTYNSPLHF
cdr3_nt: TGTGCCAGCGGACCCCTGACCTATAATTCACCCCTCCACTTT
j_call: TRBJ1-6
cdr3_length: 14
clone_size: few
d_call: .
v_call: TRBV28

cdr3_aa: CASRYGTSGEKQYF
cdr3_nt: TGTGCCAGCAGATACGGAACAAGCGGGGAAAAGCAGTACTTC
j_call: TRBJ2-5
cdr3_length: 14
clone_size: .
d_call: TRBD2
v_call: TRBV6-5

cdr3_aa: CASRVGAEPGLYFF
cdr3_nt: TGCGCCAGCAGGGTCGGGGCGGAACCGGGACTATACTTCTTC
j_call: TRBJ2-1
cdr3_length: 14
clone_size: .
d_call: TRBD2
v_call: TRBV5-1

cdr3_aa: CASSPSYWTGAANSNQPQHF
cdr3_nt: TGTGCCAGCAGTCCCTCCTACTGGACAGGGGCAGCCAATAGCAATCAGCCCCAGCATTTT
j_call: TRBJ1-5
cdr3_length: 20
clone_size: .
d_call: TRBD1
v_call: TRBV28

cdr3_aa: CASSSSGTDRWYEQYF
cdr3_nt: TGTGCCAGTAGCTCCTCAGGGACAGACCGCTGGTACGAGCAGTACTTC
j_call: TRBJ2-7
cdr3_length: 16
clone_size: .
d_call: TRBD1
v_call: TRBV19